A single sample is the source of the 21 T cell receptor beta chains below, sequenced in a study of shared clonotypes between healthy human individuals. Sequencing was performed with immunoSEQ multiplex PCR; in TCRdb, only in-frame clones are kept and a portion is missing. The sample yields under 1,100,000 clones, 60% to 80% seen once. The specimen was memory CD4+ T cells sorted from blood. The subset here: CD45RA-negative fraction. These TCRs come from a man between 18 and 35 years old in good health.

The CDR3 is CASTRTGLSTEAFF. The CDR3 DNA follows: TGTGCCAGTACCAGGACAGGGCTGTCAACTGAAGCTTTCTTT. The chain joins TRBV19 to TRBJ1-1, with 8 positions matching TRBD1. CDR3 length: 14 amino acids. Looked up from germline, CDR1 is LNHDA and CDR2 is SQIVND (reference sequence). J gave up 5 bases and V 7 bases, and 9 bases lay outside the gene matches.

J is TRBJ2-5 and V is TRBV5-1, with TRBD1 matching 9 bases. This CDR3 is 16 amino acids long. Germline loops: CDR1 SGHRS, CDR2 YFSETQ. The V gene end was trimmed by 4 bases and the J gene end by 1 base; junction bases not matched to a gene: 8. In nucleotides, the CDR3 is TGCGCCAGCAGCACGGGACAGGGCACCATCCAAGAGACCCAGTACTTC. This translates into CASSTGQGTIQETQYF.

The rearrangement joins TRBV11-2 to TRBJ2-2; D might be TRBD2 (6 bases). V gave up 5 bases and J gave up 2 bases, with 6 bases separating them. This CDR3 spans 13 amino acids. Germline V gene data show CDR1 as SGHAT and CDR2 as FQNNGV. The CDR3 DNA sequence: TGTGCCAGCAGCGGGACTAACACCGGGGAGCTGTTTTTT. The encoded protein is CASSGTNTGELFF.

By frequency in the sample, this clone is medium-sized. This chain connects TRBV5-1 to TRBJ1-1; perhaps TRBD1 as D (5 bases). The CDR3 has 13 residues. V was cut by 9 bases and J by 5 bases, with 17 bases left in between. Germline V gives CDR1 SGHRS, CDR2 YFSETQ. CDR3 sequence: CATRGARETEAFF. The DNA for the CDR3 is TGCGCCACCCGAGGGGCGCGGGAGACTGAAGCTTTCTTT.

The CDR3 here is CASSPPSSLAGYEQYF. In nucleotides, the CDR3 is TGTGCCAGCTCACCACCCTCTTCACTAGCGGGTTACGAGCAGTACTTC. The chain links TRBV18 to TRBJ2-7; 9 bases map to TRBD2. Germline CDR1 and CDR2: KGHSH and LQKENI. The CDR3 is made up of 16 amino acids. V was clipped by 0 bases and J by 4 bases; unmatched bases: 7.

The rearrangement uses TRBV5-6 and TRBJ2-5; D remains unclear. The germline gives CDR1 SGHDT, CDR2 YYEEEE. The CDR3 runs 12 residues. V lost 1 base, J lost 4 bases, and 5 bases lay in between. The CDR3, as DNA: TGTGCCAGCAGCTTGTACCGAGAGACCCAGTACTTC. It codes for CASSLYRETQYF.

As for this clone: A far larger clone is off by one base, so a read error is likely. J is TRBJ2-1 and V is TRBV5-1; D may match TRBD1 or TRBD2 (5 bases each). The CDR3 loop spans 15 amino acids. The V gene lost 6 bases and the J gene lost 7 bases, with 20 bases spanning the gap. CDR1 and CDR2 (germline): SGHRS, YFSETQ. DNA for the CDR3: TGCGCCAGCAAGTTCGGGGACGAACTAAGGAATGAGCAGTTCTTC. As protein: CASKFGDELRNEQFF.

The chain joins TRBV6-6 to TRBJ2-7; D is ambiguous. Germline CDR1 and CDR2: MNHNY and SVGAGI (reference sequence). The ends were cut back, 4 bases at V and 1 base at J, with 8 bases in the middle. The length of the CDR3 is 13 residues. CDR3 bases: TGTGCCAGCAGTTCTCCTCCTTCCTACGAGCAGTACTTC. Its protein is CASSSPPSYEQYF.

About this clone itself: It differs at one base from a far larger clone, so likely a read error. CDR3 residues: CASSQLTQDNYGYTF. In nucleotides, the CDR3 is TGTGCCAGCAGCCAGTTAACCCAGGACAACTATGGCTACACCTTC. The chain joins TRBV5-4 to TRBJ1-2, with unresolved D. Trimming removed 4 bases at V and 2 bases at J, with 15 bases between. The CDR3 consists of 15 residues. Germline V gives CDR1 SGHNT, CDR2 YYREEE (reference sequence).

The chain combines TRBV5-1 with TRBJ2-5; 14 positions match TRBD2. Trimming cost V 4 bases and J 5 bases; bases outside gene matches: 7. CDR1 and CDR2 from the germline V gene are SGHRS and YFSETQ. The CDR3 runs 16 residues. The CDR3 loop is CASSHGLAGGGETQYF. The CDR3 DNA follows: TGCGCCAGCAGCCACGGACTAGCGGGAGGAGGGGAGACCCAGTACTTC.

The V call is TRBV11-1, the J call TRBJ1-4; 8 nucleotides line up with TRBD1. The junction had 4 bases not matched to a gene; V was cut back by 5 bases and J by 8 bases. Germline CDR1 and CDR2: SGHAT and FQDESV (reference sequence). The CDR3 totals 13 residues. The CDR3 reads CASSRQGREKLFF. As DNA, the CDR3 is TGTGCCAGCAGCCGACAGGGGAGAGAAAAACTGTTTTTT.

V is TRBV19 and J is TRBJ1-2; D is possibly TRBD1 (5 bases). Germline values: CDR1 LNHDA, CDR2 SQIVND (reference sequence). The V end lost 5 bases, the J end lost 8 bases, and 21 bases lay between the germline ends. The CDR3 length is 15 residues. The CDR3, as DNA: TGTGCCAGTAGTTCGGGGTGGGGCCCTAGGGAGGGCTACACCTTC. It codes for CASSSGWGPREGYTF.

The V gene is TRBV4-3, the J gene TRBJ2-7; D not resolved. Germline lookup yields CDR1 LGHNA and CDR2 YSLEER. The CDR3 has 14 amino acids. V was cut by 1 base and J by 3 bases, with 10 bases left in between. The CDR3 sequence is CASSQGLKFYEQYF. DNA for the CDR3: TGCGCCAGCAGCCAAGGACTCAAGTTCTACGAGCAGTACTTC.

The chain carries TRBV5-4 and TRBJ1-1; 7 positions agree with TRBD1. Germline CDR1 reads SGHNT; CDR2 reads YYREEE (reference sequence). The CDR3 is 14 residues long. V lost 2 bases to trimming and J lost 6 bases; unmatched junction nucleotides: 7. The CDR3 protein is CASSLGGGRAEAFF. The CDR3 nucleotides read TGTGCCAGCAGCTTAGGGGGCGGGAGGGCTGAAGCTTTCTTT.

The chain uses TRBV6-1 and TRBJ2-5; the D gene could be TRBD1 or TRBD2 (6 bases each). The ends were cut back, 10 bases at V and 1 base at J, with 13 bases in the middle. The CDR3 spans 13 residues. Looked up from germline, CDR1 is MNHNS and CDR2 is SASEGT. The CDR3 reads CANGGAPQETQYF. CDR3 sequence (DNA): TGTGCCAACGGGGGCGCCCCCCAAGAGACCCAGTACTTC.

The chain joins TRBV6-6 to TRBJ2-3, with D tentatively TRBD1 (5 bases). Germline V gene lookup returns CDR1 MNHNY and CDR2 SVGAGI (reference sequence). The CDR3 contains 13 residues. Trimming cost V 10 bases and J 0 bases, with 11 bases left between them. Written as DNA, the CDR3 is TGTGCCATACGGAAGGGGAGCACAGATACGCAGTATTTT. The encoded protein is CAIRKGSTDTQYF.

This rearrangement joins TRBV6-1 to TRBJ2-7; D gene ambiguous. Germline V gives CDR1 MNHNS, CDR2 SASEGT. The V and J ends lost 2 bases and 2 bases respectively, with 13 bases between them. This CDR3 contains 15 residues. This chain's CDR3 is CASSESPTETYEQYF. The CDR3 coding sequence is TGTGCCAGCAGTGAATCCCCCACGGAAACCTACGAGCAGTACTTC.

The chain recombines TRBV5-4 with TRBJ2-5; D is undetermined. The DNA matches TRBJ2-7 better at its end, which makes the J call doubtful. The CDR3 extends over 12 amino acids. The V gene's germline CDR1 is SGHNT and CDR2 YYREEE (reference sequence). The CDR3 bases are TGTGCCAGCAGCCTCACGACCTACGAGCAGTACTTC. It codes for CASSLTTYEQYF.

In its sample, this clone was seen once. The CDR3 reads CASSLRGISGANVLTF. As DNA, the CDR3 is TGTGCCAGCAGCTTACGAGGGATATCTGGGGCCAACGTCCTGACTTTC. The V call is TRBV7-2, the J call TRBJ2-6; possibly TRBD2 for D (5 bases). Germline CDR1 reads SGHTA; CDR2 reads FQGNSA. The CDR3 is made up of 16 amino acids. V lost 2 bases, J lost 1 base, and 9 bases lay in between.

The V gene is TRBV4-3, the J gene TRBJ2-4; TRBD1 matches 7 bases. With V trimmed by 1 base and J by 2 bases, 5 bases remained unmatched. Germline assignment: CDR1 LGHNA and CDR2 YSLEER. The CDR3 covers 16 residues. DNA of the CDR3: TGCGCCAGCAGCCAAGGGGGACAGTCAACCAAAAACATTCAGTACTTC. Protein: CASSQGGQSTKNIQYF.

The rearrangement uses TRBV6-6 and TRBJ2-6; maybe TRBD1 (6 bases). With 7 bases removed from V and 1 base from J, the gap between germline ends came to 11 bases. Germline V gene sequence: CDR1 MNHNY, CDR2 SVGAGI (reference sequence). This CDR3 is 15 amino acids long. CDR3 nucleotides: TGTGCCAGCAACGCGCAGGGGTCTGGGGCCAACGTCCTGACTTTC. Its protein is CASNAQGSGANVLTF.